Sequencing of this T cell receptor (beta chain) was carried out in a study of blood T cell repertoires in COVID-19. About the study: T cells, B-cell-depleted T cells, or PBMCs supplied cDNA or gDNA.

Clones were read by immunoSEQ multiplex PCR, and TCRdb kept only the in-frame ones, dropping some. The sample has fewer than 180,000 clones, 80% to 90% seen once. Germline CDR1 reads MDHEN; CDR2 reads SYDVKM. Trimming took 6 bases from V and 0 from J, leaving 12 bases between them. The CDR3 has 15 residues. The chain combines TRBV28 with TRBJ1-5, with D possibly matching TRBD1 (6 bases). The sequencing sample was made of peripheral blood. The TCR sequence derives from a man aged 70-80 years with acute or convalescent COVID-19. The CDR3 sequence is CASRPQGYSNQPQHF. The CDR3 DNA sequence: TGTGCCAGCAGGCCCCAGGGGTATAGCAATCAGCCCCAGCATTTT.